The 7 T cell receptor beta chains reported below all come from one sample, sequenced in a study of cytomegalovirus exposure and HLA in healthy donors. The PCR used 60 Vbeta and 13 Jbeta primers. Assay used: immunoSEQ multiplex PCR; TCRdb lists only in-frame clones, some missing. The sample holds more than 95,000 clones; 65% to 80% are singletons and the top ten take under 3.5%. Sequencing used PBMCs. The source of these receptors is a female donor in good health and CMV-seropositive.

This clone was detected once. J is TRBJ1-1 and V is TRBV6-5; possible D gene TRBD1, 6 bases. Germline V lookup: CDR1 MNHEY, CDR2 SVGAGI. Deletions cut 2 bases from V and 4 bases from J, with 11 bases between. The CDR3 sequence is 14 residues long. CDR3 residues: CASSYGGAGTEAFF. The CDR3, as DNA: TGTGCCAGCAGTTACGGGGGGGCGGGCACTGAAGCTTTCTTT.

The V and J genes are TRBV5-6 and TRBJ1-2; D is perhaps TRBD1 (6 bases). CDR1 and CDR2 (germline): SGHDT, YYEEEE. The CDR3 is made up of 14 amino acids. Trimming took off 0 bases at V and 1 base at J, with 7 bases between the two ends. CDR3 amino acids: CASSLGQDNYGYTF. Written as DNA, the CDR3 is TGTGCCAGCAGCTTGGGACAGGATAACTATGGCTACACCTTC.

In nucleotides, the CDR3 is TGTGCCAGCAGTGAATATACAACGAATTCACCCCTCCACTTT. It encodes CASSEYTTNSPLHF. The V call is TRBV25-1, the J call TRBJ1-6; D gene uncertain. CDR3 size: 14 residues. Germline CDR1 and CDR2: MGHDK and SYGVNS. V lost 0 bases to trimming and J lost 7 bases, with 7 bases between them.

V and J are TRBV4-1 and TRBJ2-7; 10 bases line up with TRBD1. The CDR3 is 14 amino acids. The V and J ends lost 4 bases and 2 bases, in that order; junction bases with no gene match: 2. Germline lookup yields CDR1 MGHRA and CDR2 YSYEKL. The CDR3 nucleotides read TGCGCCAGCAGCCGGGGACAGGGGACCTACGAGCAGTACTTC. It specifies CASSRGQGTYEQYF.

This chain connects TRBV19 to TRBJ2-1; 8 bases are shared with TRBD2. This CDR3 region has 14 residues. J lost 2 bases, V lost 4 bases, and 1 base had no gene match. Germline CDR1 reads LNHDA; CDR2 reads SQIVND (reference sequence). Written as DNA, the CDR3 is TGTGCCAGTAGTAGGACTAGCCCCTACAATGAGCAGTTCTTC. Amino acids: CASSRTSPYNEQFF.

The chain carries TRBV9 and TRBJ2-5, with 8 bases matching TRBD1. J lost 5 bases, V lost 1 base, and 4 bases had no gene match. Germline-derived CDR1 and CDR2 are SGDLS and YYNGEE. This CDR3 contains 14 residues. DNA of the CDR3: TGTGCCAGCAGCGTACAACAGGGGGGCGAGACCCAGTACTTC. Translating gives CASSVQQGGETQYF.

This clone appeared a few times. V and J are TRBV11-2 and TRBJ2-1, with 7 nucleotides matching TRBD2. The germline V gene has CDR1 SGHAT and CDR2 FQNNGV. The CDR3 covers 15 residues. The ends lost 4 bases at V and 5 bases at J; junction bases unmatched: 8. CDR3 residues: CASSSSGKQHNEQFF. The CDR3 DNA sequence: TGTGCCAGCAGCTCGAGCGGGAAACAGCACAATGAGCAGTTCTTC.